The clone carrying this T cell receptor beta chain appeared many times. TCRdb passed the 5' RACE reads through MiXCR, listing each CDR3 protein once. The sample holds about 160,000 distinct CDR3 sequences; around 9.6% are singletons and the top ten take over 12%. V shed 0 bases and J shed 10 bases, with 7 bases lying between them. The CDR3 is 12 amino acids. Germline V lookup: CDR1 MNHEY, CDR2 SVGEGT. This entry is derived from a study of CD8 T cells in ankylosing spondylitis. The receptor's source is a female donor with ankylosing spondylitis or in good health (not recorded which). Sequenced: blood, either unsorted or a sorted T cell fraction (not recorded which). V gene TRBV6-2 or TRBV6-3 combines with J gene TRBJ2-1; D gene ambiguous. For the CDR3, the DNA is TGTGCCAGCAGTTACTCGATCTTGGAGCAGTTCTTC. Translating it yields CASSYSILEQFF.